The 18 T cell receptor beta chains in this list originate from one sample, sequenced in a study of blood T cells in healthy people across ages. A second PCR of 7 to 11 cycles used a sample-barcoded 5' primer and a J-beta primer mix. TCRdb fed the 5' RACE reads into MiXCR, producing one record per CDR3 protein. The table records some 710,000 distinct CDR3 sequences, approximately 22% of them present only once. Material for sequencing was blood. The receptors were gathered from a man between 65 and 85 years old in good health.

The sample holds a few counts of this clonotype. V gene TRBV6-6 combines with J gene TRBJ1-6, with 7 bases that match TRBD1. J was trimmed by 8 bases and V by 5 bases; bases with no gene match: 9. This CDR3 region has 15 residues. From germline, CDR1 is MNHNY and CDR2 SVGAGI (reference sequence). CDR3 loop: CASSKIQGMDSPLHF. The CDR3 DNA reads as TGTGCCAGCAGTAAAATACAGGGGATGGATTCACCCCTCCACTTT.

This clonotype was recorded many times. The gene calls are TRBV24-1 and TRBJ2-3; D is ambiguous. The V end lost 4 bases, the J end lost 4 bases, and 11 bases lay between the germline ends. This CDR3 region has 14 residues. Germline CDR1 KGHDR, CDR2 SFDVKD. CDR3: CATSDPSGSDTQYF. The CDR3, as DNA: TGTGCCACCAGTGACCCTTCTGGGTCAGATACGCAGTATTTT.

In its sample, this clonotype was seen a few times. The rearrangement uses TRBV20-1 and TRBJ2-1, with unresolved D. CDR3 size: 11 residues. The V end lost 8 bases, the J end lost 4 bases, and 9 bases lay between the germline ends. Germline V gene sequence: CDR1 DFQATT, CDR2 SNEGSKA (reference sequence). This CDR3 is CSIQEYNEQFF. In DNA form, the CDR3 reads TGCAGTATCCAGGAGTACAATGAGCAGTTCTTC.

The chain links TRBV27 to TRBJ1-1; D might be TRBD1 (6 bases). The V end lost 1 base, the J end lost 3 bases, and 9 bases lay between the germline ends. Germline CDR1 is MNHEY and CDR2 is SMNVEV (reference sequence). This CDR3 comprises 14 residues. The CDR3 DNA reads TGTGCCAGCAGTTTATATGGGGGCGACACTGAAGCTTTCTTT. Protein product: CASSLYGGDTEAFF.

In its sample, this clonotype was seen a few times. The chain has TRBV25-1 and TRBJ2-5; no reliable D call. The J call is doubtful: the DNA matches TRBJ2-7 better. CDR3 length equals 13 residues. Germline loops: CDR1 MGHDK, CDR2 SYGVNS. The CDR3 DNA sequence: TGTGCCAGCAGCCGCGAAGGGTCGGGCGAGCAGTACTTC. This translates into CASSREGSGEQYF.

The chain couples TRBV9 to TRBJ2-5, with D possibly being TRBD2 (5 bases). The CDR3 spans 12 residues. Per the germline V gene, CDR1 is SGDLS and CDR2 is YYNGEE. Trimming removed 6 bases from V and 5 bases from J, with 11 bases in between. The DNA of the CDR3 is TGTGCCAGCACTCAGCGGAAGGAGACCCAGTACTTC. Translation: CASTQRKETQYF. Combining the CDR3 with reference TRBV9 and TRBJ2-5 gives the whole variable domain DSGVTQTPKHLITATGQRVTLRCSPRSGDLSVYWYQQSLDQGLQFLIQYYNGEERAKGNILERFSAQQFPDLHSELNLSSLELGDSALYFCASTQRKETQYFGPGTRLLVL.

This clonotype was seen a handful of times. This chain joins TRBV10-3 and TRBJ1-2; 8 bases line up with TRBD1. CDR1 ENHRY and CDR2 SYGVKD come from the germline V gene. This CDR3 has 14 residues. The trim removed 10 bases at V and 3 bases at J, leaving 10 bases unmatched. CDR3 sequence: CATGQGVRDYGYTF. The CDR3 region has the DNA TGTGCCACCGGACAGGGTGTTAGGGACTATGGCTACACCTTC.

This clonotype has only a few counts. V gene TRBV11-1 combines with J gene TRBJ2-4, with 10 positions matching TRBD2. Per the germline V gene, CDR1 is SGHAT and CDR2 is FQDESV (reference sequence). The V segment lost 1 base and the J segment 0 bases; nucleotides outside the gene matches: 9. The CDR3 contains 19 residues. CDR3 bases: TGTGCCAGCAGCTTAGGGTCCGGACTAGCGGCACTAGCCAAAAACATTCAGTACTTC. It yields the protein CASSLGSGLAALAKNIQYF.

This clonotype has only a few counts. V and J are TRBV12-3 or TRBV12-4 and TRBJ2-3; TRBD1 matches 10 bases. The length of the CDR3 is 16 residues. The trim removed 5 bases at V and 2 bases at J, leaving 7 bases unmatched. The CDR3 protein is CASSLGQGGTTDTQYF. The CDR3 coding sequence is TGTGCCAGCAGTCTTGGACAGGGGGGAACCACAGATACGCAGTATTTT.

There are many counts of this clonotype. V and J are TRBV12-3 or TRBV12-4 and TRBJ1-2, with 7 bases identical to TRBD1. The length of the CDR3 is 15 residues. J lost 8 bases, V lost 5 bases, and 14 bases had no gene match. CDR3 loop: CASSPLMTGTSGYTF. In DNA, the CDR3 is TGTGCCAGCAGTCCCCTGATGACAGGGACAAGCGGCTACACCTTC.

This clonotype was counted a few times. The V gene is TRBV3-1, the J gene TRBJ1-1; D is perhaps TRBD1 (6 bases). The CDR3 covers 14 residues. Looked up from germline, CDR1 is LGHDT and CDR2 is YNNKEL (reference sequence). Trimming took off 2 bases at V and 7 bases at J, with 14 bases between the two ends. The CDR3 DNA reads TGTGCCAGCAGCCAAACAAGGGGGTATGGTGAAGCTTTCTTT. Translated: CASSQTRGYGEAFF.

Many counts were recorded for this clonotype. V and J are TRBV7-2 and TRBJ1-5; D not resolved. There are 15 residues in the CDR3. V was trimmed by 0 bases and J by 0 bases, leaving 6 bases between them. Germline CDR1 SGHTA, CDR2 FQGNSA. Here the CDR3 DNA reads TGTGCCAGCAGCTTAGCTGGGATTAGCAATCAGCCCCAGCATTTT. Protein sequence: CASSLAGISNQPQHF.

CDR3 DNA sequence: TGCAGCGTTGACAGGGTCGGCACCGGGGAGCTGTTTTTT. Translation: CSVDRVGTGELFF. This chain joins TRBV29-1 and TRBJ2-2, with TRBD1 as a possible D gene (5 bases). The CDR3 totals 13 residues. In germline, CDR1 is SQVTM, CDR2 ANQGSEA. V shed 3 bases and J shed 4 bases, with 9 bases lying between them.

This clonotype has a handful of counts. The chain couples TRBV12-3 or TRBV12-4 to TRBJ2-7; TRBD2 is a possible D gene (6 bases). The V end lost 4 bases, the J end lost 3 bases, and 10 bases lay between the germline ends. The CDR3 loop spans 13 amino acids. CDR3 nucleotides: TGTGCCAGCAGTTGGGGGGTCGTCTACGAGCAGTACTTC. Its translation: CASSWGVVYEQYF.

A few counts support this clonotype. The chain is built from TRBV6-6 and TRBJ1-1, with a possible D match to TRBD1 (6 bases). The V end lost 2 bases, the J end lost 5 bases, and 15 bases lay between the germline ends. The germline CDR1 and CDR2 sequences are MNHNY and SVGAGI (reference sequence). CDR3 length: 15 amino acids. Written as DNA, the CDR3 is TGTGCCAGCAGTTACGACCGGGGGCAGGGAACTGAAGCTTTCTTT. It translates to CASSYDRGQGTEAFF.

In this sample, this clonotype turned up a few times. The CDR3 protein is CSVGLGYGYTF. Here the CDR3 DNA reads TGCAGCGTTGGCCTCGGCTATGGCTACACCTTC. The chain links TRBV29-1 to TRBJ1-2; D is undetermined. The CDR3 covers 11 residues. CDR1 and CDR2 (germline): SQVTM, ANQGSEA. V was pared by 4 bases and J by 4 bases, with 7 bases between.

This clonotype has ten or more counts. The chain uses TRBV2 and TRBJ1-6, with a weak D call TRBD1 (6 bases). The CDR3 contains 16 residues. Trimming removed 6 bases from V and 5 bases from J, with 17 bases in between. The germline CDR1 and CDR2 sequences are SNHLY and FYNNEI. CDR3 in amino acids: CASRKNWAGDNSPLHF. DNA of the CDR3: TGTGCCAGCAGGAAGAACTGGGCAGGGGATAATTCACCCCTCCACTTT.

V gene TRBV6-5 combines with J gene TRBJ2-2; 10 bases are shared with TRBD1. CDR1 MNHEY and CDR2 SVGAGI come from the germline V gene. V was clipped by 2 bases and J by 5 bases; unmatched bases: 5. This CDR3 is 16 amino acids long. CDR3 sequence (DNA): TGTGCCAGCAGTTACGGGACAGGGGTTAGGACCGGGGAGCTGTTTTTT. Translating it yields CASSYGTGVRTGELFF.